These T cell receptor beta chains were read from a single sample in a study of cytomegalovirus exposure and HLA in healthy donors. Only in-frame clones appear in the TCRdb table, and some are missing; sequencing was by immunoSEQ multiplex PCR. The sample consists of approximately 150,000 clones, roughly 80% of them appearing once. The specimen sequenced was PBMCs. Source of these receptors: a man in his thirties or forties in good health and CMV-seronegative. The CDR3 runs from the conserved cysteine through the conserved F or W. A D gene is named only where the DNA matches it firmly. Size is omitted from some rows. Given values are once, few, many or a class for expanded clones.

j_gene: TRBJ1-5
abundance: NA
d_gene: TRBD1
v_gene: TRBV5-8
CDR3aa: CASSLNFGQGARQPQHF
CDR3nt: TGTGCCAGCAGCTTGAATTTTGGACAGGGGGCACGACAGCCCCAGCATTTT

j_gene: TRBJ2-7
abundance: NA
d_gene: TRBD2
v_gene: TRBV4-1
CDR3aa: CASSGRTSGRIGDEQYF
CDR3nt: TGCGCCAGCAGCGGCCGGACTAGCGGGAGGATCGGCGACGAGCAGTACTTC

j_gene: TRBJ2-1
abundance: NA
d_gene: NA
v_gene: TRBV19
CDR3aa: CASSPSRQALYNEQFF
CDR3nt: TGTGCCAGTAGTCCCTCCAGGCAGGCACTCTACAATGAGCAGTTCTTC

j_gene: TRBJ2-3
abundance: NA
d_gene: TRBD1
v_gene: TRBV7-2
CDR3aa: CASSLSFTGASDTQYF
CDR3nt: TGTGCCAGCAGCTTAAGCTTCACAGGGGCGTCAGATACGCAGTATTTT

j_gene: TRBJ1-4
abundance: NA
d_gene: NA
v_gene: TRBV5-1
CDR3aa: CASSLGTTTNEKLFF
CDR3nt: TGCGCCAGCAGCTTGGGGACAACAACTAATGAAAAACTGTTTTTT

j_gene: TRBJ1-1
abundance: few
d_gene: TRBD1
v_gene: TRBV6-1
CDR3aa: CASTPTGGQYTEAFF
CDR3nt: TGTGCCAGCACCCCGACAGGGGGTCAATACACTGAAGCTTTCTTT

j_gene: TRBJ2-7
abundance: NA
d_gene: TRBD1
v_gene: TRBV28
CDR3aa: CASTDRGYEQYF
CDR3nt: TGTGCCAGCACCGACAGGGGCTACGAGCAGTACTTC

j_gene: TRBJ2-3
abundance: NA
d_gene: TRBD2
v_gene: TRBV4-3
CDR3aa: CASSQGEGGYTDTQYF
CDR3nt: TGCGCCAGCAGCCAAGGGGAGGGTGGGTACACAGATACGCAGTATTTT

j_gene: TRBJ2-3
abundance: NA
d_gene: NA
v_gene: TRBV6-4
CDR3aa: CASSDSRVGTQYF
CDR3nt: TGTGCCAGCAGTGACTCGCGGGTGGGTACGCAGTATTTT

j_gene: TRBJ2-4
abundance: NA
d_gene: NA
v_gene: TRBV4-3
CDR3aa: CASTATLGENIQYF
CDR3nt: TGCGCCAGCACGGCGACTCTAGGAGAAAACATTCAGTACTTC

j_gene: TRBJ2-2
abundance: NA
d_gene: NA
v_gene: TRBV11-2
CDR3aa: CASSLVTLRGTGELFF
CDR3nt: TGTGCCAGCAGCTTAGTGACCCTTCGGGGGACCGGGGAGCTGTTTTTT

j_gene: TRBJ2-5
abundance: NA
d_gene: TRBD2
v_gene: TRBV4-1
CDR3aa: CASSQGGGAQYF
CDR3nt: TGCGCCAGCAGCCAAGGCGGGGGGGCCCAGTACTTC

j_gene: TRBJ1-2
abundance: once
d_gene: TRBD1
v_gene: TRBV2
CDR3aa: CASSQVPGQGGVGYGYTF
CDR3nt: TGTGCCAGCAGTCAAGTCCCGGGACAGGGGGGAGTCGGCTATGGCTACACCTTC

j_gene: TRBJ2-2
abundance: NA
d_gene: TRBD1
v_gene: TRBV5-4
CDR3aa: CASSTGQPFGELFF
CDR3nt: TGTGCCAGCAGCACGGGACAGCCATTCGGGGAGCTGTTTTTT

j_gene: TRBJ2-2
abundance: once
d_gene: TRBD1
v_gene: TRBV7-3
CDR3aa: CASSSRQGGTGELFF
CDR3nt: TGTGCCAGCAGTAGCCGACAGGGTGGGACCGGGGAGCTGTTTTTT

j_gene: TRBJ1-4
abundance: NA
d_gene: TRBD1
v_gene: TRBV7-9
CDR3aa: CASSLGQGKLFF
CDR3nt: TGTGCCAGCAGCTTAGGACAGGGGAAGCTGTTTTTT

j_gene: TRBJ1-2
abundance: NA
d_gene: NA
v_gene: TRBV30
CDR3aa: CAWSTLGGYGYTF
CDR3nt: TGTGCCTGGAGTACCTTGGGGGGCTATGGCTACACCTTC

j_gene: TRBJ2-3
abundance: NA
d_gene: NA
v_gene: TRBV11-1
CDR3aa: CATAGALTDTQYF
CDR3nt: TGTGCCACGGCAGGGGCCCTCACAGATACGCAGTATTTT

j_gene: TRBJ2-3
abundance: NA
d_gene: NA
v_gene: TRBV7-2
CDR3aa: CASSAPGSGTDTQYF
CDR3nt: TGTGCCAGCAGCGCCCCGGGGAGCGGGACAGATACGCAGTATTTT

j_gene: TRBJ1-1
abundance: NA
d_gene: NA
v_gene: TRBV6-1
CDR3aa: CASPVGTLQNTEAFF
CDR3nt: TGTGCCAGCCCCGTGGGGACACTCCAGAACACTGAAGCTTTCTTT

j_gene: TRBJ2-6
abundance: NA
d_gene: NA
v_gene: TRBV6-5
CDR3aa: CASSYSGGSGANVLTF
CDR3nt: TGTGCCAGCAGTTACTCGGGGGGTTCTGGGGCCAACGTCCTGACTTTC

j_gene: TRBJ1-6
abundance: NA
d_gene: TRBD1
v_gene: TRBV30
CDR3aa: CAWRWTGAYNSPLHF
CDR3nt: TGTGCCTGGAGATGGACAGGGGCCTATAATTCACCCCTCCACTTT

j_gene: TRBJ1-1
abundance: once
d_gene: TRBD1
v_gene: TRBV5-4
CDR3aa: CASNRGAGGELTEAFF
CDR3nt: TGTGCCAGCAACAGGGGGGCAGGAGGGGAACTGACTGAAGCTTTCTTT

j_gene: TRBJ2-5
abundance: NA
d_gene: TRBD2
v_gene: TRBV7-6
CDR3aa: CASSKTLAGVGETQYF
CDR3nt: TGTGCCAGCAGCAAGACTTTAGCGGGGGTAGGAGAGACCCAGTACTTC

j_gene: TRBJ1-1
abundance: NA
d_gene: NA
v_gene: TRBV29-1
CDR3aa: CSVESTDTEAFF
CDR3nt: TGCAGCGTTGAAAGTACGGACACTGAAGCTTTCTTT

j_gene: TRBJ1-2
abundance: NA
d_gene: TRBD1
v_gene: TRBV4-2
CDR3aa: CASSQEGQGVRYGYTF
CDR3nt: TGTGCCAGCAGCCAAGAGGGACAGGGAGTTCGGTATGGCTACACCTTC

j_gene: TRBJ2-7
abundance: NA
d_gene: NA
v_gene: TRBV4-3
CDR3aa: CASSQDEGGQKSYYEQYF
CDR3nt: TGCGCCAGCAGCCAAGATGAGGGGGGACAGAAGTCCTACTACGAGCAGTACTTC

j_gene: TRBJ1-1
abundance: NA
d_gene: TRBD1
v_gene: TRBV2
CDR3aa: CARRAGQGGTEAFF
CDR3nt: TGTGCCAGACGGGCGGGACAGGGCGGCACTGAAGCTTTCTTT

j_gene: TRBJ2-7
abundance: NA
d_gene: NA
v_gene: TRBV5-6
CDR3aa: CASSPDMTPSYEQYF
CDR3nt: TGTGCCAGCAGCCCCGACATGACCCCTTCCTACGAGCAGTACTTC

j_gene: TRBJ1-4
abundance: NA
d_gene: TRBD1
v_gene: TRBV30
CDR3aa: CAWRGPGQASTNEKLFF
CDR3nt: TGTGCCTGGAGGGGACCGGGACAGGCCTCAACTAATGAAAAACTGTTTTTT

j_gene: TRBJ1-2
abundance: NA
d_gene: TRBD1
v_gene: TRBV9
CDR3aa: CASSVEAGGSYGYTF
CDR3nt: TGTGCCAGCAGCGTAGAGGCAGGGGGCAGCTATGGCTACACCTTC

j_gene: TRBJ2-5
abundance: NA
d_gene: TRBD1
v_gene: TRBV7-7
CDR3aa: CASSAGQGGETQYF
CDR3nt: TGTGCTAGCAGCGCGGGACAGGGCGGAGAGACCCAGTACTTC

j_gene: TRBJ2-7
abundance: NA
d_gene: NA
v_gene: TRBV30
CDR3aa: CAWRRDEGEQYF
CDR3nt: TGTGCCTGGAGAAGGGATGAGGGCGAGCAGTACTTC

j_gene: TRBJ2-3
abundance: NA
d_gene: NA
v_gene: TRBV7-3
CDR3aa: CASSILATSTDTQYF
CDR3nt: TGTGCCAGCAGCATTCTAGCGACTAGCACAGATACGCAGTATTTT

j_gene: TRBJ2-2
abundance: NA
d_gene: NA
v_gene: TRBV9
CDR3aa: CASSPRPEYPGELFF
CDR3nt: TGTGCCAGCAGCCCCCGTCCCGAGTACCCCGGGGAGCTGTTTTTT

j_gene: TRBJ1-4
abundance: few
d_gene: NA
v_gene: TRBV4-3
CDR3aa: CASSHSLGREKLFF
CDR3nt: TGCGCCAGCAGCCATAGCCTGGGGAGAGAAAAACTGTTTTTT

j_gene: TRBJ2-3
abundance: NA
d_gene: TRBD2
v_gene: TRBV4-2
CDR3aa: CASSQDLTSGVADTQYF
CDR3nt: TGTGCCAGCAGCCAGGACCTGACTAGCGGGGTGGCAGATACGCAGTATTTT

j_gene: TRBJ2-7
abundance: NA
d_gene: NA
v_gene: TRBV11-1
CDR3aa: CASSLETDSEQYF
CDR3nt: TGTGCCAGCAGCTTAGAGACAGACAGCGAGCAGTACTTC

j_gene: TRBJ1-6
abundance: NA
d_gene: TRBD1
v_gene: TRBV7-9
CDR3aa: CASREGGVNSPLHF
CDR3nt: TGTGCCAGCAGGGAAGGGGGCGTGAATTCACCCCTCCACTTT

j_gene: TRBJ2-5
abundance: NA
d_gene: TRBD1
v_gene: TRBV27
CDR3aa: CASSLGQGVQETQYF
CDR3nt: TGTGCCAGCAGTCTCGGACAGGGGGTCCAAGAGACCCAGTACTTC

j_gene: TRBJ1-1
abundance: NA
d_gene: TRBD1
v_gene: TRBV30
CDR3aa: CAWSTGTGGVEAFF
CDR3nt: TGTGCCTGGAGTACCGGGACAGGGGGCGTTGAAGCTTTCTTT

j_gene: TRBJ2-7
abundance: NA
d_gene: TRBD1
v_gene: TRBV6-6
CDR3aa: CASTYTGTGADYEQYF
CDR3nt: TGTGCCAGCACTTATACCGGGACAGGGGCCGACTACGAGCAGTACTTC

j_gene: TRBJ1-5
abundance: few
d_gene: TRBD1
v_gene: TRBV6-5
CDR3aa: CASSMDRGQPQHF
CDR3nt: TGTGCCAGCAGCATGGACAGGGGTCAGCCCCAGCATTTT

j_gene: TRBJ2-7
abundance: NA
d_gene: TRBD2
v_gene: TRBV19
CDR3aa: CASRGVVGNYEQYF
CDR3nt: TGTGCCAGCCGGGGGGTGGTGGGGAACTACGAGCAGTACTTC

j_gene: TRBJ1-3
abundance: few
d_gene: TRBD1
v_gene: TRBV7-9
CDR3aa: CASSLVMGQGFDSGNTIYF
CDR3nt: TGTGCCAGCAGCTTAGTTATGGGACAGGGGTTCGACTCTGGAAACACCATATATTTT

j_gene: TRBJ2-3
abundance: NA
d_gene: TRBD2
v_gene: TRBV5-1
CDR3aa: CASSLGLADTDTQYF
CDR3nt: TGCGCCAGCAGCTTGGGACTAGCGGACACAGATACGCAGTATTTT

j_gene: TRBJ2-1
abundance: NA
d_gene: NA
v_gene: TRBV14
CDR3aa: CASSQSLINEQFF
CDR3nt: TGTGCCAGCAGCCAATCTCTAATAAATGAGCAGTTCTTC

j_gene: TRBJ1-5
abundance: NA
d_gene: NA
v_gene: TRBV6-5
CDR3aa: CASSYSSVAQPQHF
CDR3nt: TGTGCCAGCAGTTACTCTTCTGTAGCCCAGCCCCAGCATTTT

j_gene: TRBJ2-3
abundance: NA
d_gene: TRBD2
v_gene: TRBV13
CDR3aa: CASSSRKPGTSGRVTDTQYF
CDR3nt: TGTGCCAGCAGCTCCCGGAAGCCCGGGACTAGCGGGAGGGTGACAGATACGCAGTATTTT

j_gene: TRBJ2-3
abundance: NA
d_gene: NA
v_gene: TRBV7-9
CDR3aa: CASRDGSISDTQYF
CDR3nt: TGTGCCAGCAGGGACGGGAGTATCTCAGATACGCAGTATTTT

j_gene: TRBJ1-2
abundance: NA
d_gene: NA
v_gene: TRBV7-6
CDR3aa: CASSFQGGLGGYTF
CDR3nt: TGTGCCAGCAGCTTTCAGGGTGGGCTGGGCGGCTACACCTTC

j_gene: TRBJ1-5
abundance: NA
d_gene: NA
v_gene: TRBV19
CDR3aa: CASSSWRGGNQPQHF
CDR3nt: TGTGCCAGTAGTTCCTGGCGGGGAGGCAATCAGCCCCAGCATTTT

j_gene: TRBJ2-4
abundance: few
d_gene: NA
v_gene: TRBV7-3
CDR3aa: CASSLNPGIEDIQYF
CDR3nt: TGTGCCAGCAGCTTAAACCCAGGGATTGAAGACATTCAGTACTTC

j_gene: TRBJ2-7
abundance: NA
d_gene: NA
v_gene: TRBV5-4
CDR3aa: CASKDVGGYEQYF
CDR3nt: TGTGCCAGCAAGGACGTAGGAGGGTACGAGCAGTACTTC

j_gene: TRBJ1-2
abundance: once
d_gene: TRBD1
v_gene: TRBV7-8
CDR3aa: CASSLATGNYGYTF
CDR3nt: TGTGCCAGCAGCTTAGCGACAGGGAACTATGGCTACACCTTC